The 8 T cell receptor beta chains below were found in one sample sequenced in a study of blood T cells in healthy people across ages. A J-beta primer mix and a sample-barcoded 5' primer were used in a second PCR of roughly 7 to 12 cycles. TCRdb reprocessed the 5' RACE reads with MiXCR, giving one entry per CDR3 protein. The sample yields roughly 900,000 distinct CDR3 sequences, roughly 50% seen once. Sequencing was performed on blood. These receptors came from a man in his thirties or forties in good health.

This clonotype has only a few counts. The chain is built from TRBV2 and TRBJ2-1; D is uncertain. Germline V gene data show CDR1 as SNHLY and CDR2 as FYNNEI. This CDR3 contains 11 residues. The ends were cut back, 3 bases at V and 14 bases at J, with 11 bases in the middle. CDR3 nucleotide sequence: TGTGCCAGCAGTGAGGAAGGTCCTAAGTTCTTC. Translating gives CASSEEGPKFF.

This chain links TRBV20-1 with TRBJ2-7, with 7 bases aligning to TRBD1. V gave up 3 bases and J gave up 7 bases; unmatched junction bases: 21. In germline, CDR1 is DFQATT, CDR2 SNEGSKA (reference sequence). This CDR3 comprises 17 residues. Here the CDR3 reads CSASARDRSLVFAEQYF. Here the CDR3 DNA reads TGCAGTGCTAGCGCCCGGGACAGATCCCTTGTATTTGCTGAGCAGTACTTC.

This clonotype was observed a few times. The chain recombines TRBV7-2 with TRBJ1-2; D is unresolved. Looked up from germline, CDR1 is SGHTA and CDR2 is FQGNSA. The V and J ends lost 4 bases and 0 bases respectively, with 12 bases between them. This CDR3 has 15 residues. The CDR3 is CASSSLMPPNYGYTF. CDR3 in DNA: TGTGCCAGCAGCTCGCTAATGCCCCCTAACTATGGCTACACCTTC.

This chain uses TRBV2 with TRBJ1-1, with D hard to call. Looked up from germline, CDR1 is SNHLY and CDR2 is FYNNEI. The CDR3 has 14 residues. Trimming stripped 5 bases from V and 7 bases from J, with 17 bases between. The CDR3 DNA reads TGTGCCAGCAGTCCTTCGGGGTCCTCTAATGAAGCTTTCTTT. Translating gives CASSPSGSSNEAFF. Full variable domain (rest looked up from reference TRBV2 and TRBJ1-1): EPEVTQTPSHQVTQMGQEVILRCVPISNHLYFYWYRQILGQKVEFLVSFYNNEISEKSEIFDDQFSVERPDGSNFTLKIRSTKLEDSAMYFCASSPSGSSNEAFFGQGTRLTVV.

V and J are TRBV27 and TRBJ2-4, with 8 bases lining up with TRBD1. This CDR3 has 15 amino acids. The germline gives CDR1 MNHEY, CDR2 SMNVEV (reference sequence). The V segment lost 2 bases and the J segment 7 bases; nucleotides outside the gene matches: 7. The CDR3 region is CASSLVGQGANIQYF. The CDR3 DNA is TGTGCCAGCAGTTTAGTGGGGCAGGGGGCGAACATTCAGTACTTC.

The chain links TRBV4-3 to TRBJ2-1, with D unresolved. CDR3 size: 15 residues. Per the germline V gene, CDR1 is LGHNA and CDR2 is YSLEER. The V end lost 0 bases, the J end lost 10 bases, and 16 bases lay between the germline ends. CDR3 DNA sequence: TGCGCCAGCAGCCAAGATAACGGTGGGGTCAGGGAGCAGTTCTTC. This gives the protein CASSQDNGGVREQFF.

Comments on this clonotype: The junction differs from germline at one of its ends, possibly a read error. The CDR3 region is CGASPRRENEQFF. DNA of the CDR3: TGCGGTGCTAGCCCCCGCAGGGAAAATGAGCAGTTCTTC. This chain connects TRBV20-1 to TRBJ2-1; the D call may be TRBD1 or TRBD2 (5 bases each). The CDR3 loop spans 13 amino acids. Germline loops: CDR1 DFQATT, CDR2 SNEGSKA (reference sequence).

The J gene is TRBJ2-1, the V gene TRBV6-2 or TRBV6-3; 9 nucleotides match TRBD1. With V trimmed by 6 bases and J by 6 bases, 3 bases remained unmatched. The V gene's germline CDR1 is MNHEY and CDR2 SVGEGT. This CDR3 has 13 amino acids. The CDR3 sequence is CASRRDRVNEQFF. The CDR3 nucleotides read TGTGCCAGCAGAAGGGACAGGGTCAATGAGCAGTTCTTC.